This T cell receptor beta chain derives from a study of blood T cell repertoires in COVID-19. Study in general: Researchers got acute and convalescent COVID-19 samples from the United States, Italy and Spain.

In the original analysis: Researchers report that nucleated cell counts were estimated from reference gene primer amplification. The repertoire was sequenced with immunoSEQ multiplex PCR; TCRdb's copy has only in-frame clones and lacks some. V, J and clone size are taken as reported in that table, and D and trimming were inferred from the DNA itself. This table holds 300,000 to 400,000 clones, about 90% found once. There are a few counts of this clone. One end of the junction does not line up with germline, which may come from a read error. The V gene's germline CDR1 is MNHEY and CDR2 SVGAGI. The CDR3 spans 15 residues. The Seattle site enrolled patients during active infection and followed them longitudinally.

This TCR derives from a woman in her seventies with COVID-19, enrolled during active disease. The chain recombines TRBV6-5 with TRBJ1-3; maybe TRBD1 (6 bases). The material sequenced was peripheral blood. The CDR3 loop reads CASSYSGTPGNTIYF. CDR3 DNA sequence: TGTGCCAGCAGTTACTCGGGGACACCTGGGAACACCATATATTTT.